This T cell receptor beta chain was sequenced in a study of tumor-infiltrating lymphocytes in glioblastoma multiforme. CDR3 size: 13 residues. Germline V CDR1 and CDR2: SGHTA, FQGTGA. Trimming shortened V by 3 bases and J by 0 bases, and 4 bases separated the two germline ends. There are many counts of this clonotype. TCR beta libraries were built from RNA through three nested multiplex PCR rounds using modified ARM-PCR. TCRdb reanalysed the multiplex PCR reads using MiXCR and keeps one entry per CDR3 protein. The profile shows 25,000 to 40,000 distinct CDR3 sequences, about 64% of them singletons. The sequenced sample consisted of brain tumor tissue. The J gene is TRBJ2-3, the V gene TRBV7-3; D is undetermined. The receptor comes from a male donor with glioblastoma. The chain's CDR3 is CASSFGSTDTQYF. The CDR3 DNA is TGTGCCAGCAGCTTTGGGAGCACAGATACGCAGTATTTT. The full variable domain, in which reference TRBV7-3 and TRBJ2-3 provide the parts outside the CDR3, is GAGVSQTPSNKVTEKGKYVELRCDPISGHTALYWYRQSLGQGPEFLIYFQGTGAADDSGLPNDRFFAVRPEGSVSTLKIQRTERGDSAVYLCASSFGSTDTQYFGPGTRLTVL.